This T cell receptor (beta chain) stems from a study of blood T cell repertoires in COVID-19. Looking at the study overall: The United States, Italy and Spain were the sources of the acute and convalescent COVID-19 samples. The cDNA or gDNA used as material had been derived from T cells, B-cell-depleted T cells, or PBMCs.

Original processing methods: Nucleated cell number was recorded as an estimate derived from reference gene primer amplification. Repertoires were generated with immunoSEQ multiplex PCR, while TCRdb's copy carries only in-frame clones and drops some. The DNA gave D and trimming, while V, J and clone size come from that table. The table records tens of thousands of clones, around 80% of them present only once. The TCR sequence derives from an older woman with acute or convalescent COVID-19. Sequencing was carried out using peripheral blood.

CDR3: CASSLGAGMDQPQHF. As DNA, the CDR3 is TGTGCCAGCAGCTTGGGGGCGGGGATGGATCAGCCCCAGCATTTT. The genes are TRBV5-6 and TRBJ1-5, with D hard to call. Germline V lookup: CDR1 SGHDT, CDR2 YYEEEE. CDR3 length: 15 residues. The ends were cut back, 0 bases at V and 5 bases at J, with 12 bases in the middle.